This T cell receptor (beta chain) was captured by sequencing in a study of CD4 T cells in relation to SARS-CoV-2 and coronaviruses. Overall study: Median patient age was almost 40 years, spanning 21 to 72 years. Convalescent patients were about eight males and a few females; two were Hispanic.

For 10 days, roughly 100,000 sorted CD4+ cells grew with T cell-depleted PBMCs and CEF. The CDR3 sequence is 11 residues long. Looked up from germline, CDR1 is DFQATT and CDR2 is SNEGSKA (reference sequence). The V gene lost 6 bases and the J gene lost 7 bases, with 10 bases spanning the gap. Produced via immunoSEQ multiplex PCR; TCRdb's table is partial and in-frame only. The sample has approximately 36,000 clones, about four fifths seen once. A note on this clone: Its antigen is not known.

Overall study results and limits: In around 67% of donors, memory CD4+ clonotypes crossrecognized SARS-CoV-2 and at least one common cold coronavirus spike.

The chain employs TRBV20-1 and TRBJ1-5; no firm D call. Sequencing used naive CD4+ T cells from PBMCs, cultured in vitro. Subset indicated: naive CD4+ T cells isolated by negative enrichment. The origin of this receptor is an adult with COVID-19. CDR3 DNA: TGCAGTGCCCCCTTTGGGCAGCCCCAGCATTTT. It specifies CSAPFGQPQHF.